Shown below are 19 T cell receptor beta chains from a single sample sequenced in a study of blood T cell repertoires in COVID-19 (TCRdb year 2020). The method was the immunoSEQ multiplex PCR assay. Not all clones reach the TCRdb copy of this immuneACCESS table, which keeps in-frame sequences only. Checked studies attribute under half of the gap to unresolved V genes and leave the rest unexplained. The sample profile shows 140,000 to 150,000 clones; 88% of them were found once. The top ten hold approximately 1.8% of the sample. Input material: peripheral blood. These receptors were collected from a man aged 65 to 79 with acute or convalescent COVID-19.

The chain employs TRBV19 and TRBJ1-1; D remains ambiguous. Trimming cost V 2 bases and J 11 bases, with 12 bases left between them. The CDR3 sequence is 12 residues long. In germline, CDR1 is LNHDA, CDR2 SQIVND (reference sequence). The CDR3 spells CASSISLRRAFF. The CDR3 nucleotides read TGTGCCAGTAGTATAAGTCTAAGGCGGGCTTTCTTT.

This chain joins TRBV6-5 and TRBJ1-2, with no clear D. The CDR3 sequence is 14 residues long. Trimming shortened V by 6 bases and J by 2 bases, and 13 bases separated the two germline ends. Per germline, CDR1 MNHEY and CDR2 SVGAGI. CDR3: CASSRPGGNYGYTF. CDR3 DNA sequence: TGTGCCAGCAGCCGTCCAGGAGGGAACTATGGCTACACCTTC.

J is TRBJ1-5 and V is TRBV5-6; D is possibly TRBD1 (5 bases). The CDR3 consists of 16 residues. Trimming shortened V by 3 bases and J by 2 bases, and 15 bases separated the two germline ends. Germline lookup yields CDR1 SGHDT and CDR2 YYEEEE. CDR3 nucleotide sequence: TGTGCCAGCAGCTCATGGGTCAGGGCCGGCAATCAGCCCCAGCATTTT. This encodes CASSSWVRAGNQPQHF.

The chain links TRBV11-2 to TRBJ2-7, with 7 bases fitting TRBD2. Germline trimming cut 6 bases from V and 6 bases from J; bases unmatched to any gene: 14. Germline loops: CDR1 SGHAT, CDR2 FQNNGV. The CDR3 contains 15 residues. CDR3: CASRETGGGLSEQYF. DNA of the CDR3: TGTGCCAGCAGAGAGACGGGGGGTGGGCTCTCCGAGCAGTACTTC.

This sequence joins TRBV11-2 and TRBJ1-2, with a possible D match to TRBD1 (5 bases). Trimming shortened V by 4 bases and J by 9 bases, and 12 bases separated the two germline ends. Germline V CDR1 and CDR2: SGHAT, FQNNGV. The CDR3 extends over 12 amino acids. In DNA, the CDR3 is TGTGCCAGCAGCTACGCGGGGACGAGCTACACCTTC. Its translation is CASSYAGTSYTF.

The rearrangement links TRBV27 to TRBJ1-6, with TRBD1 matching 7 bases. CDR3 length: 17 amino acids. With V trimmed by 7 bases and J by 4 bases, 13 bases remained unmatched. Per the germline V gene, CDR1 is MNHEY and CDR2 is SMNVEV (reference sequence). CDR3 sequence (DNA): TGTGCCAGCACCCCGAGATCGGGACAGTTGTATAATTCACCCCTCCACTTT. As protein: CASTPRSGQLYNSPLHF.

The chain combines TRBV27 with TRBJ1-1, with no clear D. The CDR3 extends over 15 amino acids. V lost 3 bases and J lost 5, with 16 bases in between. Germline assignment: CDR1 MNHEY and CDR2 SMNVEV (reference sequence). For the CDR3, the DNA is TGTGCCAGCAGTTTTCGGACTAGCCCGGGGACTGAAGCTTTCTTT. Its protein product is CASSFRTSPGTEAFF.

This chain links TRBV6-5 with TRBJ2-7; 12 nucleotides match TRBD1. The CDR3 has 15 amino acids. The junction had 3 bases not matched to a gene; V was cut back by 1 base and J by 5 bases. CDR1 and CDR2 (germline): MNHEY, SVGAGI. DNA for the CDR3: TGTGCCAGCAGTTACTTTGGGACAGGGGGCAACGAGCAGTACTTC. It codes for CASSYFGTGGNEQYF.

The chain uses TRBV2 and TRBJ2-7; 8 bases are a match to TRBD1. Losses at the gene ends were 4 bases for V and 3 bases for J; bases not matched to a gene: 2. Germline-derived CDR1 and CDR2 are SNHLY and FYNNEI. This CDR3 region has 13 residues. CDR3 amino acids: CASSGQGLYEQYF. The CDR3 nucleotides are TGTGCCAGCAGTGGACAGGGGCTCTACGAGCAGTACTTC.

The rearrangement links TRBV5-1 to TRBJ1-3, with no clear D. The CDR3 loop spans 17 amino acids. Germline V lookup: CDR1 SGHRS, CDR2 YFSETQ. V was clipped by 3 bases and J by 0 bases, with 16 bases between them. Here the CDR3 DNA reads TGCGCCAGCAGCTCTGGACGAGACGGGAGCTCTGGAAACACCATATATTTT. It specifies CASSSGRDGSSGNTIYF.

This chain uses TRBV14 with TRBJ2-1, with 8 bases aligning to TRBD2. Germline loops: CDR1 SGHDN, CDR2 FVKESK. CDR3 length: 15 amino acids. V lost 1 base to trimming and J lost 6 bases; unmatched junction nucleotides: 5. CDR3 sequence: CASSQGAGVLNEQFF. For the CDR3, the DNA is TGTGCCAGCAGCCAAGGAGCGGGAGTACTCAATGAGCAGTTCTTC.

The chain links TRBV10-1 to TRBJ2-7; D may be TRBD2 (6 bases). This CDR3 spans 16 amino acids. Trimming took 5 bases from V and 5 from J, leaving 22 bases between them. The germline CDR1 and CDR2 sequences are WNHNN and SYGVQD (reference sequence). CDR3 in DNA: TGCGCCAGCAGTAAAGCCGGAGGGACTGGGCCCCACGAGCAGTACTTC. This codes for CASSKAGGTGPHEQYF.

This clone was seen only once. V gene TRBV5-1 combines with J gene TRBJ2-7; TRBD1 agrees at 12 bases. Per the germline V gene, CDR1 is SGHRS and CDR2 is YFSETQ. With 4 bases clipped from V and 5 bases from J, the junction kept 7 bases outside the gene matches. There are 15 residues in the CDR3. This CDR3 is CASSRTGTGGHEQYF. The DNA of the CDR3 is TGCGCCAGCAGCAGGACCGGGACAGGGGGCCACGAGCAGTACTTC.

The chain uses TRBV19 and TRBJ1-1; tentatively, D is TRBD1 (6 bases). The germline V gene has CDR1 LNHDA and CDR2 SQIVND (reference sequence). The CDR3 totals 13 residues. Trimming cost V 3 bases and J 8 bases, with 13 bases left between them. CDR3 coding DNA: TGTGCCAGTAGTATCCCGGGGGGCGGAGAAGCTTTCTTT. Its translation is CASSIPGGGEAFF.

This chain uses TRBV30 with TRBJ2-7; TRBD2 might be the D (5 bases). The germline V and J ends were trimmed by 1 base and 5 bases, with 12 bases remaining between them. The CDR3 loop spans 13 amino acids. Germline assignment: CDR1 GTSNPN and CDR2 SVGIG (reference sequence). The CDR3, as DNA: TGTGCCTGGAGTGCGGGGTATAGGGACGAGCAGTACTTC. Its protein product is CAWSAGYRDEQYF.

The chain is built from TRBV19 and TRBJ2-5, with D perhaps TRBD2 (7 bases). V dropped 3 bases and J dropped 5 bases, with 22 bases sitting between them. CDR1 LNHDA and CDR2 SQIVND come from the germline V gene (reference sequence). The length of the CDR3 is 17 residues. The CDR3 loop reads CASSIGGGTLGDETQYF. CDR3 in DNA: TGTGCCAGTAGTATTGGGGGGGGCACCTTAGGGGACGAGACCCAGTACTTC.

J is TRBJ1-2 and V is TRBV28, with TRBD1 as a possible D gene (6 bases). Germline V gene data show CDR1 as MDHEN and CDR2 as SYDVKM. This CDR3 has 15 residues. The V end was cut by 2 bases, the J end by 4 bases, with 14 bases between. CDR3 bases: TGTGCCAGCAGTTTAGGAGGCGCAGGGGTCTATGGCTACACCTTC. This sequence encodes CASSLGGAGVYGYTF.

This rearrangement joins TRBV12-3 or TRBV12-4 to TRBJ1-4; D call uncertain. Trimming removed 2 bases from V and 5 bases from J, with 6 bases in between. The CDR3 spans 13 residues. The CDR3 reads CASSLRENEKLFF. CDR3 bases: TGTGCCAGCAGTTTACGAGAAAATGAAAAACTGTTTTTT.

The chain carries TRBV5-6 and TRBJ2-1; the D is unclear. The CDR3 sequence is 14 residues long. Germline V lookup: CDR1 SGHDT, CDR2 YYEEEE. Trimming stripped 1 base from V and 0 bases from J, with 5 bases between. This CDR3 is CASSLPSSYNEQFF. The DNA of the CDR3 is TGTGCCAGCAGCTTGCCTAGCTCCTACAATGAGCAGTTCTTC.